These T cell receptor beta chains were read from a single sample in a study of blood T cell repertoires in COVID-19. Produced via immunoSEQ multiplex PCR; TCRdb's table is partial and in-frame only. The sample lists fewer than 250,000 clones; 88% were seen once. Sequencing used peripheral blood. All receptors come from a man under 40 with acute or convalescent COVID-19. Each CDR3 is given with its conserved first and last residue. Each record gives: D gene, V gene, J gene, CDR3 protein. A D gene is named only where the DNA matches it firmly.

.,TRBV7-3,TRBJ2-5,CASSQGLQETQYF
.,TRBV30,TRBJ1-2,CAWSPLGQRGYGYTF
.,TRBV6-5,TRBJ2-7,CASRIDRQTYEQYF
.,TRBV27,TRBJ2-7,CASSLQPGSYEQYF
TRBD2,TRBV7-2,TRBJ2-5,CASSWGGSAEETQYF
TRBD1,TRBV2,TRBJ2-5,CASRGQRRTQYF
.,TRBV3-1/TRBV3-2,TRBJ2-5,CASSHAGETQYF
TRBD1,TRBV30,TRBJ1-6,CAWSTPDRDGSPLHF
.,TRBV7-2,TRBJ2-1,CASSLALYNEQFF
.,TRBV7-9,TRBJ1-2,CASSSVNYGYTF
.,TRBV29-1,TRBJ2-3,CSLRGVQSTDTQYF
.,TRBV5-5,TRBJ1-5,CASSSLSNQPQHF
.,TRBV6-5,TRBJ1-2,CASSYSNPGYGYTF
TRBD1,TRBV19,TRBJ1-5,CASSKVGQGALGNQPQHF
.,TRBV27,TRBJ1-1,CASSLRGGTEAFF
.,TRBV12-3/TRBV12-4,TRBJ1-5,CASSRIGNQPQHF
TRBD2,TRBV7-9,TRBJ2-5,CASSSYGLAAQETQYF
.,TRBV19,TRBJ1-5,CASSISGQPYSNQPQHF
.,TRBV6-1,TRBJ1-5,CASSEFEGRPLPQHF
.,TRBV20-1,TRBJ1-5,CSASRQPNQPQHF
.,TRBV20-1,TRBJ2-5,CSALRETQYF
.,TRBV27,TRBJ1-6,CASSWRDAGGPLHF
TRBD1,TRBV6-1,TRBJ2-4,CASSEGQGMRLAKNIQYF
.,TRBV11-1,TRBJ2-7,CASSLTLAGYEQYF
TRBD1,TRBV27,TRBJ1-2,CASKSTGRYGYTF
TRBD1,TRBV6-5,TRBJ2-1,CASSYWTGSNEQFF
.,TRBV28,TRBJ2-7,CASSSYGVVGEQYF
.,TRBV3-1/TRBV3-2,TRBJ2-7,CASSQGHKRNEQYF
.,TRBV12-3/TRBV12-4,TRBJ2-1,CASSPFDNEQFF
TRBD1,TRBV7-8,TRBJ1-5,CASSLGTGGGRAQPQHF
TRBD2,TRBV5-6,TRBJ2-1,CASSERGVPNNEQFF
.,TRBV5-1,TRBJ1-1,CASSMQQAGGTEAFF
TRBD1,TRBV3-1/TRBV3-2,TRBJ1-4,CASSLWLTGDRNEKLFF
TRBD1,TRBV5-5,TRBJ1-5,CASSPHPGQRMAGQPQHF
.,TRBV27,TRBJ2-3,CASSYTRTLTDTQYF
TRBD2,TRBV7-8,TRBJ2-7,CASSRTTSGYEQYF
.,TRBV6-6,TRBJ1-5,CASSYSRQPQHF
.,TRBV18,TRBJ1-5,CASSIKEVQPQHF
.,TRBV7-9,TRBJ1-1,CASSFDADTEAFF
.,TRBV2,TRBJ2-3,CARAWTVDTDTQYF
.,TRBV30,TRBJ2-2,CACRWNTGELFF
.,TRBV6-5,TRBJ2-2,CASNRDINTGELFF
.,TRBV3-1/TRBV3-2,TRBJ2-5,CASSQTPSEVKETQYF
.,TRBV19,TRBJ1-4,CASSRSEVAATNEKLFF
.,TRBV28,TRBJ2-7,CASSPIPDLGGYEQYF
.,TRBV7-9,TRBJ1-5,CASSSFRDQPQHF
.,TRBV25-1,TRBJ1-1,CASSEHQGLATEAFF
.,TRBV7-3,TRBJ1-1,CASSPTARTANTEAFF
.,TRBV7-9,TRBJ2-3,CASSLVADTDTQYF
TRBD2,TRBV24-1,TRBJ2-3,CATGGGSDTQYF
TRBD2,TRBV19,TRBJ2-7,CASSSGGAGAYEQYF
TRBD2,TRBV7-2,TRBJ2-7,CASSLGLAGTYEQYF
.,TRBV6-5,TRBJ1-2,CASSYTTPGSYYGYTF